These T cell receptor beta chains were read from a single sample in a study of beta chain features in type 1 diabetes. Clones were sequenced by immunoSEQ multiplex PCR, and TCRdb holds only the in-frame ones, with some missing. The data contain some 290,000 clones, about 13% of them singletons. Sequencing was carried out using naive CD4+ T cells from blood. The receptors here all came from a man aged 30 to 39 with type 1 diabetes. CDR3s leave out the opening cysteine and the closing phenylalanine or tryptophan. A D gene is named only where the DNA matches it firmly.

>.|TRBV6-5|TRBJ1-5
ASSYSRASNQPQH
>TRBD1|TRBV6-5|TRBJ2-7
ASSYSGTVPYEQY
>.|TRBV27|TRBJ1-1
ASAHSDRNTEAF
>TRBD2|TRBV4-3|TRBJ2-2
ASSQGGANTGELF
>TRBD1|TRBV7-3|TRBJ2-6
ASSVGTGSAGANVLT
>TRBD1|TRBV2|TRBJ1-1
ASQETGLNTEAF
>TRBD2|TRBV5-4|TRBJ2-7
ASSLPGLSYEQY
>.|TRBV7-3|TRBJ1-3
ASSLSFSGAGNTIY
>.|TRBV2|TRBJ2-7
ASSLIPQGGEQY
>.|TRBV30|TRBJ1-1
AWSAWQGEAF
>.|TRBV15|TRBJ1-5
ATSRDLSGEPQH
>TRBD1|TRBV27|TRBJ1-1
AIRTGDTEAF
>.|TRBV7-2|TRBJ1-1
ASSLAEGWEAF
>.|TRBV27|TRBJ1-5
ASSQNGGGNQPQH
>TRBD1|TRBV28|TRBJ2-1
ASSQTATGGNEQF
>.|TRBV5-1|TRBJ1-1
ASRQTPSNTEAF
>TRBD2|TRBV7-8|TRBJ2-1
ASSPWTSGTYNEQF
>.|TRBV30|TRBJ2-5
AWRDGLVDLETQY
>.|TRBV18|TRBJ2-7
ASSPIGSSYEQY
>.|TRBV18|TRBJ2-1
ASSPLGAVPVEQF
>.|TRBV7-9|TRBJ1-1
ASTSRGSTEAF
>TRBD2|TRBV5-1|TRBJ2-5
ASSPGIAGGQETQY
>TRBD2|TRBV11-1|TRBJ2-3
ASRPTSGRATDTQY
>.|TRBV7-2|TRBJ1-1
ASSLPSTEAF
>TRBD2|TRBV6-5|TRBJ2-1
ASKTSGSRDEQF
>.|TRBV7-3|TRBJ2-7
ASSPNGGTYEQY
>.|TRBV2|TRBJ2-2
ATGTSTNTGELF
>TRBD2|TRBV7-2|TRBJ2-7
ASSLAPRLAGGEQY
>.|TRBV15|TRBJ1-4
ATSRDRVGNEKLF
>.|TRBV6-6|TRBJ2-5
ASSYPRGYKETQY
>TRBD1|TRBV29-1|TRBJ2-4
SVGTGENIQY
>.|TRBV6-5|TRBJ1-2
ASSWDNRVNSGYT
>.|TRBV5-4|TRBJ2-7
ASSLQGGASSYEQY
>.|TRBV18|TRBJ2-7
ASSPPGTILSEQY
>.|TRBV4-3|TRBJ1-2
ASSQDRRSSGYT
>.|TRBV9|TRBJ2-3
ASSSHGGASTDTQY
>.|TRBV11-2|TRBJ2-7
ASRPRGRLYEQY
>.|TRBV2|TRBJ1-5
ASSEDSYQPQH
>.|TRBV7-7|TRBJ2-2
ASSHRQNTGELF
>.|TRBV7-8|TRBJ2-7
ASSSIPQGSYEQY
>TRBD1|TRBV5-1|TRBJ1-5
ASRRGPEGQPQH
>TRBD1|TRBV29-1|TRBJ2-3
SGELGLRDRQY
>TRBD1|TRBV29-1|TRBJ1-1
SAPGQENTEAF
>TRBD1|TRBV7-9|TRBJ2-7
ASSPPDRDSYEQY
>.|TRBV28|TRBJ2-1
ASSSGQHNEQF
>.|TRBV28|TRBJ1-4
ASSPRNEKLF
>TRBD1|TRBV6-5|TRBJ2-1
ASSTAGGNEQF
>TRBD2|TRBV11-2|TRBJ2-5
ASSLDLAGGPGVETQY
>TRBD1|TRBV5-1|TRBJ1-1
ASSFSGTANTEAF
>TRBD2|TRBV4-2|TRBJ2-7
ASSQATSGFTYEQY
>TRBD1|TRBV9|TRBJ2-1
ASSVDRGAYNEQF
>TRBD1|TRBV7-2|TRBJ2-7
ASSLNRGSEQY